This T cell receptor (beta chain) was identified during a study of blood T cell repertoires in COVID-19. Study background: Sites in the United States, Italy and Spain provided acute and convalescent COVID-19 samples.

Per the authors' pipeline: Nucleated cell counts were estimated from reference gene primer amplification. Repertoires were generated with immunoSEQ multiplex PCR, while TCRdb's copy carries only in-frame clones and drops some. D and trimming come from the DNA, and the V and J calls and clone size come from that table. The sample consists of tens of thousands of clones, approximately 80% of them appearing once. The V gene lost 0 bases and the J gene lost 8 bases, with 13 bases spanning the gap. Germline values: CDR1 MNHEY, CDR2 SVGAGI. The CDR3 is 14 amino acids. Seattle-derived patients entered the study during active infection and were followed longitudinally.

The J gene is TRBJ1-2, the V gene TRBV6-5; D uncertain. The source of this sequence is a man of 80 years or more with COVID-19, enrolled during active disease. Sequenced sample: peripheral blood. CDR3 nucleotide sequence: TGTGCCAGCAGTTACTCCCCCTCTAATATGGGCTACACCTTC. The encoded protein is CASSYSPSNMGYTF.